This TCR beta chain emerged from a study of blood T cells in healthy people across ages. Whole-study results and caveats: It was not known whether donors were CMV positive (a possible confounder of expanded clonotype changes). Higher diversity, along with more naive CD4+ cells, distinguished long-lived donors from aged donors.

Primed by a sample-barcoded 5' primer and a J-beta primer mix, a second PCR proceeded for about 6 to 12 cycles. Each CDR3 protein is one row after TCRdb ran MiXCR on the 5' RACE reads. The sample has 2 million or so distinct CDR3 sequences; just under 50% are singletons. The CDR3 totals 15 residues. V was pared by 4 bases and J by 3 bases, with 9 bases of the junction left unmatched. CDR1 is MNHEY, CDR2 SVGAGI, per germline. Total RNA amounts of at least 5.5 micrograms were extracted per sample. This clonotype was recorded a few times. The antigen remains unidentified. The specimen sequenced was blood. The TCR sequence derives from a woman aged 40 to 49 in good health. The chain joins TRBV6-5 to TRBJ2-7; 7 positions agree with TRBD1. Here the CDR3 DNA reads TGTGCCAGCAGTTTGATGGGACAGTCAGACTACGAGCAGTACTTC. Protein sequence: CASSLMGQSDYEQYF.